This T cell receptor beta chain was documented in a study of CXCR3-negative and CXCR3-positive naive CD8 T cells. The CDR3 is made up of 11 amino acids. Germline values: CDR1 SQVTM, CDR2 ANQGSEA. UMI labels and 5' RACE were used to prepare the TRB cDNA libraries. TCRdb re-called the 5' RACE reads; every CDR3 protein appears as one record, without DNA. This table holds approximately 60,000 distinct CDR3 sequences. This sequence originates from a human donor in good health. Some clones in this sample may be carry-over from other donors' samples. V usage is TRBV29-1 and J usage is TRBJ2-1; without DNA, the TCRdb call of TRBD1 cannot be checked. Sequencing was done on a sample of memory CD8+ T cells from blood. The CDR3: CKGVNYNEQFF.